One sample yielded the 26 T cell receptor beta chains listed below, sequenced in a study of T cells in localized non-small cell lung cancer. The protocol was immunoSEQ multiplex PCR, while the TCRdb copy is restricted to in-frame clones and leaves out a portion. This table holds 7,500 to 10,000 clones, 44% found once. This sample comprised lymph node tissue, obtained before any cancer treatment. The receptor set was obtained from a woman between 35 and 70 years old with stage I lung adenocarcinoma.

The chain employs TRBV7-5 and TRBJ1-4; the D segment call TRBD1 is taken from the table without a DNA check. TRBV7-5 is a pseudogene segment. The CDR3 is 14 residues long. CDR3: CASSTGAGNEKLFF. The CDR3 DNA reads TGTGCCAGCAGTACAGGGGCGGGTAATGAAAAACTGTTTTTT.

In DNA form, the CDR3 reads TGTGCCAGCCTACGTCCCCTATATACAGGGGGCTTCGGAGGCTACACCTTC. Translation gives CASLRPLYTGGFGGYTF. The chain couples TRBV19 to TRBJ1-2; 9 bases match TRBD1. Germline assignment: CDR1 LNHDA and CDR2 SQIVND (reference sequence). The J segment lost 8 bases and the V segment lost 9 bases, leaving 22 bases of the junction unmatched. There are 17 residues in the CDR3.

A few counts support this clone. CDR3: CASSIDRGEAFF. The CDR3 DNA sequence: TGTGCCAGTAGTATTGACAGGGGAGAAGCTTTCTTT. This chain uses TRBV19 with TRBJ1-1; the match to TRBD1 covers 8 bases. Germline V lookup: CDR1 LNHDA, CDR2 SQIVND (reference sequence). This CDR3 has 12 residues. Trimming cost V 3 bases and J 8 bases; bases outside gene matches: 2.

This clone was seen a few times. This sequence joins TRBV19 and TRBJ2-7, with unresolved D. V lost 3 bases and J lost 1, with 10 bases in between. This CDR3 region has 14 residues. The germline V gene encodes CDR1 LNHDA and CDR2 SQIVND (reference sequence). The CDR3 here is CASSIDRTSYEQYF. The CDR3 DNA sequence: TGTGCCAGTAGTATTGATAGAACTTCCTACGAGCAGTACTTC.

The chain has TRBV15 and TRBJ2-6; 7 bases match TRBD1. Per germline, CDR1 LNHNV and CDR2 YYDKDF (reference sequence). This CDR3 comprises 20 residues. Trimming at V came to 0 bases and at J to 1 base, leaving 12 bases not matched to a gene. Written as DNA, the CDR3 is TGTGCCACCAGCAGAGATCGCGAAGGGGGCGTTGGTTCTGGGGCCAACGTCCTGACTTTC. Translated: CATSRDREGGVGSGANVLTF.

The sample holds a few counts of this clone. V is TRBV7-4 and J is TRBJ2-1; the D gene could be TRBD1 or TRBD2 (5 bases each). Germline values: CDR1 SGHVT, CDR2 SQSDAQ. The V end was cut by 2 bases, the J end by 7 bases, with 18 bases between. There are 16 residues in the CDR3. CDR3 loop: CASSLMGSVGQNEQFF. The DNA of the CDR3 is TGTGCCAGCAGCTTAATGGGTAGCGTGGGGCAGAATGAGCAGTTCTTC. The variable domain in full, completed from reference TRBV7-4 and TRBJ2-1, reads GAGVSQSPRYKVAKRGRDVALRCDSISGHVTLYWYRQTLGQGSEVLTYSQSDAQRDKSGRPSGRFSAERPERSVSTLKIQRTEQGDSAVYLCASSLMGSVGQNEQFFGPGTRLTVL.

This clone was recorded a few times. The genes are TRBV11-3 and TRBJ2-1, with TRBD2 identical over 8 bases. The V and J ends lost 2 bases and 9 bases, in that order; junction bases with no gene match: 6. Germline CDR1 reads SGHNT; CDR2 reads YENEEA. This CDR3 has 14 residues. The CDR3 loop is CASSLLGLAGEQFF. The DNA for the CDR3 is TGTGCCAGCAGCTTACTCGGACTAGCCGGTGAGCAGTTCTTC. The entire variable domain, with the rest obtained from reference TRBV11-3 and TRBJ2-1, is as follows: EAGVVQSPRYKIIEKKQPVAFWCNPISGHNTLYWYLQNLGQGPELLIRYENEEAVDDSQLPKDRFSAERLKGVDSTLKIQPAELGDSAVYLCASSLLGLAGEQFFGPGTRLTVL.

The chain couples TRBV30 to TRBJ1-4, with TRBD1 matching 8 bases. CDR1 and CDR2 (germline): GTSNPN, SVGIG (reference sequence). The CDR3 is 16 amino acids. Germline trimming cut 3 bases from V and 8 bases from J; bases unmatched to any gene: 14. The CDR3 bases are TGTGCCTGGAGACCGTATGTGGGACAGGTCACCGAAAAACTGTTTTTT. Its protein product is CAWRPYVGQVTEKLFF.

This clone was detected only a few times. Germline is not matched at one junction end, which may reflect a read error. The chain recombines TRBV6-8 with TRBJ2-1, with 11 bases lining up with TRBD2. This CDR3 contains 16 residues. Looked up from germline, CDR1 is MNHGY and CDR2 is SAAAGT. The CDR3 spells CAISASGTSGRNEQFF. The CDR3, as DNA: TGTGCCATCAGTGCTAGCGGGACTAGCGGCCGCAATGAGCAGTTCTTC.

The sample holds a few counts of this clone. This chain connects TRBV7-5 to TRBJ2-1; the table calls TRBD2, which could not be checked here. TRBV7-5 is a pseudogene. This CDR3 comprises 15 residues. This chain's CDR3 is CASSQLAVLYNEQFF. CDR3 sequence (DNA): TGTGCCAGCAGCCAACTAGCGGTCCTTTACAATGAGCAGTTCTTC.

The gene calls are TRBV19 and TRBJ1-3; the D gene is possibly TRBD1 (5 bases). The germline V gene has CDR1 LNHDA and CDR2 SQIVND (reference sequence). The ends were cut back, 3 bases at V and 1 base at J, with 10 bases in the middle. The CDR3 contains 15 residues. The DNA of the CDR3 is TGTGCCAGTAGTATCACCGGGACGTCTGGAAACACCATATATTTT. Translated: CASSITGTSGNTIYF.

The chain recombines TRBV15 with TRBJ2-1; 8 bases map to TRBD2. The germline gives CDR1 LNHNV, CDR2 YYDKDF (reference sequence). With V trimmed by 3 bases and J by 10 bases, 17 bases remained unmatched. CDR3 length: 17 amino acids. CDR3 in DNA: TGTGCCACCAGCAGTAACGAACGACTAGCGCAACGAGGAGAGCAGTTCTTC. Protein product: CATSSNERLAQRGEQFF.

This sequence joins TRBV28 and TRBJ2-7; 7 bases are shared with TRBD2. Trimming removed 3 bases from V and 7 bases from J; junction bases left unmatched: 9. This CDR3 is built from 14 residues. From germline, CDR1 is MDHEN and CDR2 SYDVKM. The CDR3 nucleotides are TGTGCCAGCAGTTTCGGGGGGACTTCCCGGGAGCAGTACTTC. It yields the protein CASSFGGTSREQYF.

This clone occurred a few times. V gene TRBV1 combines with J gene TRBJ2-7. TRBV1 is given as a pseudogene. The length of the CDR3 is 15 residues. In DNA form, the CDR3 reads TGCGCCAGCAGCCAACCCGGGCAGCCGCCCTACGAGCAGTACTTC. Protein sequence: CASSQPGQPPYEQYF.

J is TRBJ2-1 and V is TRBV7-4; 8 bases map to TRBD2. The length of the CDR3 is 14 residues. The V gene's germline CDR1 is SGHVT and CDR2 SQSDAQ. After removal of 2 bases from V and 9 bases from J, the junction contained 6 bases not matched to a gene. Here the CDR3 DNA reads TGTGCCAGCAGCTTATGGACTAGCCCTGGTGAGCAGTTCTTC. Translating gives CASSLWTSPGEQFF. Supplemented by reference TRBV7-4 and TRBJ2-1, the full variable domain reads GAGVSQSPRYKVAKRGRDVALRCDSISGHVTLYWYRQTLGQGSEVLTYSQSDAQRDKSGRPSGRFSAERPERSVSTLKIQRTEQGDSAVYLCASSLWTSPGEQFFGPGTRLTVL.

The chain has TRBV10-3 and TRBJ1-3; D is unresolved. The germline V and J ends were trimmed by 1 base and 2 bases, with 6 bases remaining between them. Germline-derived CDR1 and CDR2 are ENHRY and SYGVKD. The CDR3 is 14 residues long. CDR3 sequence reads: CAISELSAGNTIYF. The CDR3 DNA is TGTGCCATCAGTGAGTTGTCGGCTGGAAACACCATATATTTT.

The genes are TRBV29-1 and TRBJ2-3, with 11 positions matching TRBD1. The trim removed 3 bases at V and 2 bases at J, leaving 13 bases unmatched. The CDR3 has 18 amino acids. Germline V gives CDR1 SQVTM, CDR2 ANQGSEA. The CDR3 protein is CSVDVIFGQGANTDTQYF. CDR3 coding DNA: TGCAGCGTTGATGTAATATTCGGACAGGGGGCAAACACAGATACGCAGTATTTT.

The chain carries TRBV18 and TRBJ2-5, with 7 bases aligning to TRBD2. Germline V lookup: CDR1 KGHSH, CDR2 LQKENI. J lost 5 bases, V lost 3 bases, and 6 bases had no gene match. This CDR3 is 14 amino acids long. CDR3 bases: TGTGCCAGCTCACCGAGACTAGCTGACGAGACCCAGTACTTC. Protein sequence: CASSPRLADETQYF.

This chain connects TRBV11-3 to TRBJ2-2; the match to TRBD1 covers 10 bases. The CDR3 contains 16 residues. The germline gives CDR1 SGHNT, CDR2 YENEEA. The ends lost 5 bases at V and 1 base at J; junction bases unmatched: 4. As DNA, the CDR3 is TGTGCCAGCAGCCCCTGGGACAGGGGGAACACCGGGGAGCTGTTTTTT. Residues: CASSPWDRGNTGELFF.

This clone was observed many times. This sequence joins TRBV7-7 and TRBJ2-5; 9 bases agree with TRBD1. CDR1 is SSHAT, CDR2 FNYEAQ, per germline (reference sequence). CDR3 length: 14 residues. V dropped 6 bases and J dropped 1; count of bases not matched to a gene: 3. The CDR3 sequence is CASSLTGGQETQYF. CDR3 bases: TGTGCCAGCAGTCTGACAGGGGGCCAAGAGACCCAGTACTTC. The full variable domain, its missing parts supplied by reference TRBV7-7 and TRBJ2-5, is GAGVSQSPRYKVTKRGQDVTLRCDPISSHATLYWYQQALGQGPEFLTYFNYEAQPDKSGLPSDRFSAERPEGSISTLTIQRTEQRDSAMYRCASSLTGGQETQYFGPGTRLLVL.

The rearrangement uses TRBV9 and TRBJ1-1; unclear D gene. Germline values: CDR1 SGDLS, CDR2 YYNGEE. Trimming shortened V by 0 bases and J by 4 bases, and 7 bases separated the two germline ends. The CDR3 runs 13 residues. The CDR3 nucleotides are TGTGCCAGCAGCGTAGCCCGGGGCACTGAAGCTTTCTTT. Its translation: CASSVARGTEAFF.

This clone turned up a few times. The chain couples TRBV27 to TRBJ1-3, with D tentatively TRBD1 (5 bases). CDR1 is MNHEY, CDR2 SMNVEV, per germline (reference sequence). The CDR3 runs 14 residues. V was pared by 5 bases and J by 2 bases, with 10 bases between. The CDR3 DNA sequence: TGTGCCAGCAGTGTGGGGCTAGCTGGAAACACCATATATTTT. It translates to CASSVGLAGNTIYF.

CDR3 DNA: TGTGCTAGTGGTTCCTCCAAGGGACGAACAGATACGCAGTATTTT. Its translation is CASGSSKGRTDTQYF. The V and J genes are TRBV12-5 and TRBJ2-3, with D possibly called TRBD1 or TRBD2 (5 bases each). Trimming removed 4 bases from V and 3 bases from J, with 14 bases in between. CDR1 LGHNT and CDR2 FRNRAP come from the germline V gene. The CDR3 has 15 residues. The complete variable domain, with remaining parts taken from reference TRBV12-5 and TRBJ2-3, reads DARVTQTPRHKVTEMGQEVTMRCQPILGHNTVFWYRQTMMQGLELLAYFRNRAPLDDSGMPKDRFSAEMPDATLATLKIQPSEPRDSAVYFCASGSSKGRTDTQYFGPGTRLTVL.

This clone was observed a few times. V and J are TRBV7-6 and TRBJ2-2; no firm D call. Trimming left V 5 bases short and J 1 base short, with 8 bases between. CDR3 length: 14 amino acids. Germline CDR1 reads SGHVS; CDR2 reads FNYEAQ. The CDR3 nucleotides read TGTGCCAGCAGCGCTACCATGAACACCGGGGAGCTGTTTTTT. Translating it yields CASSATMNTGELFF. The full variable domain, rest sourced from reference TRBV7-6 and TRBJ2-2, is GAGVSQSPRYKVTKRGQDVALRCDPISGHVSLYWYRQALGQGPEFLTYFNYEAQQDKSGLPNDRFSAERPEGSISTLTIQRTEQRDSAMYRCASSATMNTGELFFGEGSRLTVL.

V is TRBV18 and J is TRBJ1-5; D is uncertain. Deletions cut 5 bases from V and 1 base from J, with 6 bases between. Germline CDR1 and CDR2: KGHSH and LQKENI. The CDR3 spans 13 residues. CDR3 coding DNA: TGTGCCAGCTCAGATATCAGCAATCAGCCCCAGCATTTT. Its protein product is CASSDISNQPQHF.

The chain couples TRBV6-8 to TRBJ2-2; 7 bases are shared with TRBD1. Germline V gene lookup returns CDR1 MNHGY and CDR2 SAAAGT. The CDR3 spans 14 residues. The V and J ends lost 4 bases and 8 bases, in that order; junction bases with no gene match: 7. The CDR3 is CASSLTGSMGELFF. In nucleotides, the CDR3 is TGTGCCAGCAGTTTGACAGGGTCGATGGGGGAGCTGTTTTTT.